The next 32 T cell receptor beta chains were all read from a single sample in a study of shared clonotypes between healthy human individuals. The data were produced by immunoSEQ multiplex PCR, yet TCRdb's version contains in-frame clones alone and is incomplete. The sample carries a few hundred thousand clones, about 97% recorded once. The specimen sequenced was naive CD4+ T cells sorted from blood. The subset: CD45RA+ positively selected. All receptors derive from a woman in her 30s in good health.

V is TRBV19 and J is TRBJ2-7; tentative D call: TRBD2 (6 bases). Germline CDR1 and CDR2: LNHDA and SQIVND (reference sequence). Trimming removed 8 bases from V and 0 bases from J, with 11 bases in between. The CDR3 runs to 13 residues. CDR3 bases: TGTGCCAGTCGCGGGGCGACCTCCTACGAGCAGTACTTC. It specifies CASRGATSYEQYF.

V and J are TRBV28 and TRBJ2-5; 7 bases align to TRBD2. The J call is doubtful: the DNA matches TRBJ2-7 better. The CDR3 is 16 amino acids. The V gene's germline CDR1 is MDHEN and CDR2 SYDVKM. CDR3 nucleotides: TGTGCCAGCACCTTGAAATTGTGGGCGGGAGATAACGAGCAGTACTTC. This codes for CASTLKLWAGDNEQYF.

The chain is built from TRBV28 and TRBJ2-6; a possible D gene is TRBD1 (5 bases). Germline CDR1 MDHEN, CDR2 SYDVKM. Trimming removed 6 bases from V and 3 bases from J, with 6 bases in between. The CDR3 covers 13 residues. Here the CDR3 reads CASRGHGANVLTF. DNA of the CDR3: TGTGCCAGCAGGGGGCATGGGGCCAACGTCCTGACTTTC.

This clone was counted once. V usage is TRBV5-1 and J usage is TRBJ2-3; 10 bases fit TRBD2. The germline CDR1 and CDR2 sequences are SGHRS and YFSETQ. The CDR3 runs 16 residues. Germline trimming cut 1 base from V and 2 bases from J; bases unmatched to any gene: 4. The CDR3 nucleotides read TGCGCCAGCAGCTTGCTCAGCGGGAGGGACACAGATACGCAGTATTTT. Protein sequence: CASSLLSGRDTDTQYF. Full variable domain (outside the CDR3, taken from reference TRBV5-1 and TRBJ2-3): KAGVTQTPRYLIKTRGQQVTLSCSPISGHRSVSWYQQTPGQGLQFLFEYFSETQRNKGNFPGRFSGRQFSNSRSEMNVSTLELGDSALYLCASSLLSGRDTDTQYFGPGTRLTVL.

This clone showed up just once. The genes are TRBV5-4 and TRBJ1-1; tentatively, D is TRBD1 (6 bases). With 3 bases removed from V and 5 bases from J, the gap between germline ends came to 11 bases. From germline, CDR1 is SGHNT and CDR2 YYREEE (reference sequence). This CDR3 has 13 amino acids. The CDR3 loop reads CASSSGDGTEAFF. DNA for the CDR3: TGTGCCAGCAGCTCAGGGGATGGAACTGAAGCTTTCTTT.

The rearrangement joins TRBV25-1 to TRBJ1-1, with D perhaps TRBD1 (6 bases). CDR1 is MGHDK, CDR2 SYGVNS, per germline. The V end lost 2 bases, the J end lost 7 bases, and 11 bases lay between the germline ends. This CDR3 region has 13 residues. CDR3 bases: TGTGCCAGCAGTGAACGGACAGCCTTTGAAGCTTTCTTT. Translation gives CASSERTAFEAFF.

This clone was observed once. The chain is built from TRBV10-3 and TRBJ1-1; D is undetermined. CDR1 and CDR2 from the germline V gene are ENHRY and SYGVKD. With 2 bases removed from V and 0 bases from J, the gap between germline ends came to 16 bases. There are 17 residues in the CDR3. The CDR3 reads CAISEALGQSLNTEAFF. The CDR3 nucleotides are TGTGCCATCAGTGAGGCCCTAGGGCAGAGCCTGAACACTGAAGCTTTCTTT.

The chain uses TRBV30 and TRBJ2-7; 9 positions agree with TRBD2. CDR3 length: 14 residues. V trimming: 4 bases; J trimming: 5 bases; junction bases outside the gene matches: 9. The germline V gene encodes CDR1 GTSNPN and CDR2 SVGIG (reference sequence). CDR3 sequence (DNA): TGTGCCTGGACTAAGAATAGCGGGAGCGACGAGCAGTACTTC. Encoded protein: CAWTKNSGSDEQYF.

The chain employs TRBV5-1 and TRBJ2-7; weak D call: TRBD2 (5 bases). CDR3 length: 12 amino acids. Deletions cut 5 bases from V and 3 bases from J, with 9 bases between. Per the germline V gene, CDR1 is SGHRS and CDR2 is YFSETQ. The CDR3 spells CASSLGDYEQYF. CDR3 bases: TGCGCCAGCAGTCTGGGAGACTACGAGCAGTACTTC.

The chain is built from TRBV18 and TRBJ2-1; 10 nucleotides line up with TRBD2. J gave up 3 bases and V 6 bases, and 8 bases lay outside the gene matches. The CDR3 loop spans 16 amino acids. Germline V gene sequence: CDR1 KGHSH, CDR2 LQKENI. The CDR3 loop is CASSRAGTSVYNEQFF. The CDR3 DNA reads TGTGCCAGCTCGCGAGCCGGGACTAGCGTCTACAATGAGCAGTTCTTC.

This clone was recorded once. The rearrangement uses TRBV9 and TRBJ2-3; possible D gene TRBD1, 5 bases. Trimming took off 4 bases at V and 3 bases at J, with 15 bases between the two ends. In germline, CDR1 is SGDLS, CDR2 YYNGEE. The CDR3 sequence is 15 residues long. Written as DNA, the CDR3 is TGTGCCAGCAGCACAGGTGGGAAATTGACAGATACGCAGTATTTT. It specifies CASSTGGKLTDTQYF. The full variable domain, completed using reference TRBV9 and TRBJ2-3, is DSGVTQTPKHLITATGQRVTLRCSPRSGDLSVYWYQQSLDQGLQFLIQYYNGEERAKGNILERFSAQQFPDLHSELNLSSLELGDSALYFCASSTGGKLTDTQYFGPGTRLTVL.

The chain has TRBV30 and TRBJ1-6; no clear D gene. The germline gives CDR1 GTSNPN, CDR2 SVGIG (reference sequence). V was cut by 4 bases and J by 4 bases, with 14 bases left in between. The CDR3 length is 15 residues. CDR3 nucleotides: TGTGCCTGGACGGTCGGGGAGGGATATAATTCACCCCTCCACTTT. It specifies CAWTVGEGYNSPLHF.

V and J are TRBV28 and TRBJ2-7; 13 nucleotides line up with TRBD2. Germline V gives CDR1 MDHEN, CDR2 SYDVKM. CDR3 length: 14 amino acids. J lost 4 bases, V lost 6 bases, and 3 bases had no gene match. CDR3 protein: CASRRTSGSYEQYF. CDR3 coding DNA: TGTGCCAGCAGACGGACTAGCGGGAGTTACGAGCAGTACTTC.

This chain links TRBV27 with TRBJ1-1; D uncertain. The germline CDR1 and CDR2 sequences are MNHEY and SMNVEV (reference sequence). CDR3 length equals 15 residues. V was clipped by 4 bases and J by 0 bases, with 12 bases between them. The CDR3 loop is CASSSPLNMNTEAFF. Here the CDR3 DNA reads TGTGCCAGCAGTTCCCCGCTGAACATGAACACTGAAGCTTTCTTT.

The chain uses TRBV15 and TRBJ2-3; D not resolved. Trimming cost V 1 base and J 0 bases, with 8 bases left between them. The CDR3 loop spans 15 amino acids. Germline values: CDR1 LNHNV, CDR2 YYDKDF (reference sequence). The CDR3, as DNA: TGTGCCACCAGCAGAGGGGTTTCCAGCACAGATACGCAGTATTTT. This sequence encodes CATSRGVSSTDTQYF.

The rearrangement links TRBV27 to TRBJ2-2; TRBD2 matches at 7 bases. Trimming at V came to 8 bases and at J to 6 bases, leaving 9 bases not matched to a gene. The CDR3 length is 14 residues. Germline V gene data show CDR1 as MNHEY and CDR2 as SMNVEV (reference sequence). This CDR3 is CASSKRDLPGELFF. The CDR3 nucleotides read TGTGCCAGCTCAAAGCGGGACCTCCCCGGGGAGCTGTTTTTT.

The V call is TRBV5-1, the J call TRBJ2-7, with D unresolved. The CDR3 covers 13 residues. Between the trimmed V and J ends, which lost 0 bases and 4 bases, there was a span of 8 bases. Germline V CDR1 and CDR2: SGHRS, YFSETQ. CDR3 protein: CASSLGDGYEQYF. The CDR3 nucleotides are TGCGCCAGCAGCTTGGGGGATGGTTACGAGCAGTACTTC.

The chain carries TRBV11-3 and TRBJ2-1; 13 bases agree with TRBD2. Looked up from germline, CDR1 is SGHNT and CDR2 is YENEEA. The CDR3 is 16 residues long. Trimming cost V 1 base and J 8 bases; bases outside gene matches: 5. CDR3 amino acids: CASSLGGLAGVDEQFF. For the CDR3, the DNA is TGTGCCAGCAGCTTAGGAGGACTAGCGGGAGTCGATGAGCAGTTCTTC.

The CDR3 here is CASSRGDGTQYF. CDR3 DNA sequence: TGTGCCAGCAGCCGAGGGGACGGTACGCAGTATTTT. The chain joins TRBV9 to TRBJ2-3; D may correspond to TRBD1 or TRBD2 (5 bases each). V was clipped by 4 bases and J by 8 bases, with 11 bases between them. The V gene's germline CDR1 is SGDLS and CDR2 YYNGEE. This CDR3 contains 12 residues.

The chain recombines TRBV6-1 with TRBJ2-2; D tentatively fits TRBD1 or TRBD2 (6 bases each). CDR3 length: 15 amino acids. V lost 5 bases to trimming and J lost 7 bases, with 17 bases between them. CDR1 MNHNS and CDR2 SASEGT come from the germline V gene. The CDR3 coding sequence is TGTGCCAGCAGTAGATTAGGGGGGCTAGTCGGGGAGCTGTTTTTT. This gives the protein CASSRLGGLVGELFF.

This clone was seen only once. The genes are TRBV29-1 and TRBJ2-7; no clear D. Germline CDR1 is SQVTM and CDR2 is ANQGSEA. The ends were cut back, 7 bases at V and 6 bases at J, with 16 bases in the middle. The CDR3 loop spans 12 amino acids. CDR3 sequence: CSASDRGAEQYF. In nucleotides, the CDR3 is TGCAGCGCCTCTGACCGAGGCGCCGAGCAGTACTTC.

DNA for the CDR3: TGTGCCAGTCGCAGGGGTTTTGCAACTAATGAAAAACTGTTTTTT. It codes for CASRRGFATNEKLFF. The chain uses TRBV19 and TRBJ1-4; D perhaps matches TRBD1 (6 bases). Deletions cut 8 bases from V and 0 bases from J, with 13 bases between. Per germline, CDR1 LNHDA and CDR2 SQIVND (reference sequence). CDR3 length: 15 amino acids.

CDR3 in amino acids: CASSQDRDPLLNQPQHF. The CDR3 DNA reads TGTGCCAGCAGCCAAGATAGGGACCCGCTTTTGAATCAGCCCCAGCATTTT. This rearrangement joins TRBV14 to TRBJ1-5, with a possible D match to TRBD1 (5 bases). The V end was cut by 0 bases, the J end by 4 bases, with 16 bases between. The CDR3 contains 17 residues. CDR1 is SGHDN and CDR2 is FVKESK in the germline V gene.

This chain links TRBV5-1 with TRBJ2-1; D assignment may be TRBD1 or TRBD2 (5 bases each). Trimming took 4 bases from V and 5 from J, leaving 13 bases between them. Germline values: CDR1 SGHRS, CDR2 YFSETQ. The CDR3 consists of 14 residues. CDR3 nucleotides: TGCGCCAGCAGCGCCGGGACCCCCGACAATGAGCAGTTCTTC. As protein: CASSAGTPDNEQFF.

The V gene is TRBV28, the J gene TRBJ2-1; D gene uncertain. The CDR3 has 9 residues. In germline, CDR1 is MDHEN, CDR2 SYDVKM. V shed 2 bases and J shed 12 bases, with 2 bases lying between them. The CDR3 DNA follows: TGTGCCAGCAGTTTACGGCAGTTCTTC. The encoded protein is CASSLRQFF.

The chain recombines TRBV7-2 with TRBJ2-3; weak D call: TRBD1 (5 bases). V lost 3 bases and J lost 1, with 11 bases in between. Germline V gene sequence: CDR1 SGHTA, CDR2 FQGNSA. CDR3 length: 15 amino acids. The CDR3 region is CASSFSQGGTDTQYF. CDR3 in DNA: TGTGCCAGCAGCTTTTCTCAGGGCGGCACAGATACGCAGTATTTT.

The chain couples TRBV28 to TRBJ2-1; TRBD2 aligns across 8 bases. Germline CDR1 is MDHEN and CDR2 is SYDVKM. The V gene end was trimmed by 3 bases and the J gene end by 4 bases; junction bases not matched to a gene: 5. CDR3 length: 15 amino acids. CDR3 sequence reads: CASSFLVAGYNEQFF. CDR3 nucleotide sequence: TGTGCCAGCAGTTTCCTGGTAGCGGGATACAATGAGCAGTTCTTC.

The chain recombines TRBV4-1 with TRBJ2-3; TRBD2 aligns across 8 bases. The V gene's germline CDR1 is MGHRA and CDR2 YSYEKL. The CDR3 contains 15 residues. The V gene end was trimmed by 5 bases and the J gene end by 3 bases; junction bases not matched to a gene: 7. This chain's CDR3 is CASSFIAGTTDTQYF. The DNA of the CDR3 is TGCGCCAGCAGCTTTATAGCGGGAACGACAGATACGCAGTATTTT.

The V and J genes are TRBV20-1 and TRBJ2-4; TRBD1 matches at 8 bases. Germline values: CDR1 DFQATT, CDR2 SNEGSKA (reference sequence). There are 11 residues in the CDR3. J gave up 6 bases and V 6 bases, and 1 base lay outside the gene matches. The CDR3 loop is CSADRGNIQYF. Here the CDR3 DNA reads TGCAGTGCCGACAGGGGAAACATTCAGTACTTC.

The chain uses TRBV28 and TRBJ2-2, with a weak D call TRBD2 (5 bases). Trimming removed 2 bases at V and 0 bases at J, with 13 bases between. This CDR3 is built from 17 residues. Germline CDR1 and CDR2: MDHEN and SYDVKM. The CDR3 DNA sequence: TGTGCCAGCAGTTTACGTGTCCTAGCAACGAACACCGGGGAGCTGTTTTTT. Translating gives CASSLRVLATNTGELFF.

This chain joins TRBV27 and TRBJ2-3, with TRBD2 as a possible D gene (6 bases). CDR3 length: 15 residues. The V end lost 5 bases, the J end lost 6 bases, and 18 bases lay between the germline ends. From germline, CDR1 is MNHEY and CDR2 SMNVEV (reference sequence). The CDR3 DNA reads as TGTGCCAGCAGTCTAGGACGGGGGAGCCGCGATACGCAGTATTTT. Translation: CASSLGRGSRDTQYF.

CDR3 amino acids: CASSPGLLRRKNTGELFF. CDR3 nucleotides: TGTGCCAGCTCACCAGGGCTGTTGAGACGAAAGAACACCGGGGAGCTGTTTTTT. This rearrangement joins TRBV18 to TRBJ2-2; D call uncertain. CDR1 and CDR2 (germline): KGHSH, LQKENI. V lost 2 bases and J lost 1, with 17 bases in between. This CDR3 comprises 18 residues.